These 9 T cell receptor beta chains were all obtained from the same sample, sequenced in a study of cytomegalovirus exposure and HLA in healthy donors. PCR employed 60 Vbeta and 13 Jbeta primers. Method: immunoSEQ multiplex PCR; TCRdb's copy keeps in-frame clones and lacks some. Among fewer than 200,000 clones listed, approximately 80% were seen once. Sequenced sample: PBMCs. These TCRs come from a woman between 50 and 59 years old in good health and CMV-seronegative.

This chain links TRBV4-3 with TRBJ2-2; 12 bases map to TRBD2. After removal of 0 bases from V and 2 bases from J, the junction contained 13 bases not matched to a gene. The V gene's germline CDR1 is LGHNA and CDR2 YSLEER. This CDR3 has 21 residues. The CDR3 sequence: CASSQDMASGRAGGNTGELFF. The CDR3 DNA is TGCGCCAGCAGCCAAGATATGGCTAGCGGGAGGGCCGGGGGAAACACCGGGGAGCTGTTTTTT.

V gene TRBV10-3 combines with J gene TRBJ1-2; 9 bases are a match to TRBD1. CDR1 and CDR2 (germline): ENHRY, SYGVKD. The CDR3 is 14 amino acids. The V gene end was trimmed by 8 bases and the J gene end by 4 bases; junction bases not matched to a gene: 8. CDR3 sequence reads: CAISKGQGGYGYTF. In DNA, the CDR3 is TGTGCCATCTCCAAGGGACAGGGCGGCTATGGCTACACCTTC.

A remark on this clone: The junction differs from germline at one of its ends, possibly a read error. Distinct nucleotide sequences in the sample also encode this CDR3. The V call is TRBV6-6, the J call TRBJ2-7, with D perhaps TRBD2 (5 bases). Germline values: CDR1 MNHNY, CDR2 SVGAGI (reference sequence). The CDR3 extends over 16 amino acids. CDR3 sequence (DNA): TGCGCCAGCAGTTACACGGCACCCCAGGCGGGCTACGAGCAGTACTTC. Protein sequence: CASSYTAPQAGYEQYF.

The rearrangement links TRBV7-2 to TRBJ1-1; 7 bases are a match to TRBD1. Germline CDR1 SGHTA, CDR2 FQGNSA. The CDR3 has 14 residues. Losses at the gene ends were 1 base for V and 4 bases for J; bases not matched to a gene: 3. The CDR3 spells CASSLEAGGTEAFF. CDR3 coding DNA: TGTGCCAGCAGCTTAGAAGCAGGGGGCACTGAAGCTTTCTTT. The variable domain in full, completed from reference TRBV7-2 and TRBJ1-1, reads GAGVSQSPSNKVTEKGKDVELRCDPISGHTALYWYRQSLGQGLEFLIYFQGNSAPDKSGLPSDRFSAERTGGSVSTLTIQRTQQEDSAVYLCASSLEAGGTEAFFGQGTRLTVV.

The chain combines TRBV5-4 with TRBJ2-3; a possible D gene is TRBD1 (5 bases). The CDR3 is 16 amino acids. Trimming took 4 bases from V and 0 from J, leaving 15 bases between them. The germline CDR1 and CDR2 sequences are SGHNT and YYREEE (reference sequence). The CDR3 DNA reads as TGTGCCAGCAGCGGGGCTGGTGGAATTAGCACAGATACGCAGTATTTT. Its protein is CASSGAGGISTDTQYF.

The V call is TRBV29-1, the J call TRBJ1-5, with D possibly being TRBD1 (5 bases). The CDR3 loop spans 15 amino acids. The ends were cut back, 4 bases at V and 0 bases at J, with 13 bases in the middle. Germline V gene data show CDR1 as SQVTM and CDR2 as ANQGSEA. The CDR3 bases are TGCAGCGTTGGGTCCCAGGGCAATAGCAATCAGCCCCAGCATTTT. It specifies CSVGSQGNSNQPQHF. The whole variable domain, remainder taken from reference TRBV29-1 and TRBJ1-5, is SAVISQKPSRDICQRGTSLTIQCQVDSQVTMMFWYRQQPGQSLTLIATANQGSEATYESGFVIDKFPISRPNLTFSTLTVSNMSPEDSSIYLCSVGSQGNSNQPQHFGDGTRLSIL.

V usage is TRBV7-2 and J usage is TRBJ2-7, with unresolved D. The germline CDR1 and CDR2 sequences are SGHTA and FQGNSA. The germline V and J ends were trimmed by 5 bases and 1 base, with 15 bases remaining between them. This CDR3 has 15 amino acids. The DNA for the CDR3 is TGTGCCAGCAGCCCTGACTTTCAACTATCCTACGAGCAGTACTTC. Translating gives CASSPDFQLSYEQYF.

The table lists this clone with a count of one. This rearrangement joins TRBV28 to TRBJ1-4; TRBD1 aligns across 10 bases. Germline CDR1 is MDHEN and CDR2 is SYDVKM. V was pared by 6 bases and J by 8 bases, with 6 bases of the junction left unmatched. The CDR3 length is 14 residues. CDR3 in amino acids: CASSPGTGEEKLFF. The DNA for the CDR3 is TGTGCCAGCAGCCCCGGGACAGGGGAAGAAAAACTGTTTTTT.

DNA of the CDR3: TGTGCCAGCAGCCAACCCGGGAGCCCTGGAAACACCATATATTTT. This encodes CASSQPGSPGNTIYF. The rearrangement links TRBV7-6 to TRBJ1-3; D ambiguous. V was shortened by 5 bases and J by 2 bases, with 13 bases between the two germline ends. Germline assignment: CDR1 SGHVS and CDR2 FNYEAQ. The CDR3 contains 15 residues.